Sequencing of this TCR beta chain was carried out in a study of memory CD4+ T cells and cytomegalovirus serostatus. Single viable CD3+CD4+CD8-CD45RO+ cells were sorted as the memory CD4+ T cells. Generated by immunoSEQ multiplex PCR, the TCRdb table keeps only in-frame clones and is missing some. The table lists about 29,000 clones, around 80% of them singletons. What was sequenced was memory CD4+ T cells from blood. The origin of this receptor is an adult in good health and CMV-seronegative.

In DNA, the CDR3 is TGTGCCAGCAGCATCTCCGGGACAGGGAACTATGGCTACACCTTC. It translates to CASSISGTGNYGYTF. V gene TRBV7-2 combines with J gene TRBJ1-2; the match to TRBD1 covers 9 bases. Unmatched junction bases numbered 6, after V lost 5 bases and J lost 2 bases. CDR3 length: 15 residues. Germline V gene sequence: CDR1 SGHTA, CDR2 FQGNSA.